This TCR beta chain was observed in a study of cytomegalovirus exposure and HLA in healthy donors. The CDR3 runs 11 residues. The V and J ends lost 3 bases and 6 bases respectively, with 7 bases between them. Germline V lookup: CDR1 GTSNPN, CDR2 SVGIG (reference sequence). In regard to this clone: Its matching antigen is unknown.

The study, taken as a whole, reports: Cytomegalovirus-associated status was assigned to approximately 160 TCR beta chains.

Separation from the roughly 700-subject first cohort characterized the roughly 120-subject validation cohort, to which the donors belonged. Here immunoSEQ multiplex PCR was the method, and the copy in TCRdb shows in-frame clones only, minus some. Of some 240,000 clones in the sample, roughly 83% were seen once. The receptor's source is a woman aged 18-30 years in good health and CMV-seronegative. J is TRBJ2-3 and V is TRBV30; D uncertain. Sequenced material: PBMCs. Here the CDR3 reads CAWRAGDTQYF. The DNA of the CDR3 is TGTGCCTGGAGGGCCGGTGATACGCAGTATTTT. Based on the CDR3 plus reference TRBV30 and TRBJ2-3, the full variable domain is SQTIHQWPATLVQPVGSPLSLECTVEGTSNPNLYWYRQAAGRGLQLLFYSVGIGQISSEVPQNLSASRPQDRQFILSSKKLLLSDSGFYLCAWRAGDTQYFGPGTRLTVL.